The T cell receptor (beta chain) described here comes from a study of blood T cell repertoires in COVID-19 (TCRdb year 2020). Turning to the overall study: Samples covering the acute and convalescent phases of COVID-19 were provided by collaborators in the United States, Italy and Spain. The dataset comprised deeply sampled blood TCRbeta repertoires from subjects exposed to, actively infected with, or recovered from COVID-19. Sample metadata almost always included a de-identified subject ID, COVID-19 status, age in years and sex. Where available, HLA class I and class II types were obtained from metadata supplied by the sample provider rather than from assay-based typing. The material from the prospective study consisted of cDNA or gDNA derived from T cells, B-cell-depleted T cells, or PBMCs. A freely available public database, intended as a resource for researchers studying the immune response to SARS-CoV-2, is where the repertoires were released. The samples were drawn from two sources: the first 160 participants of the ongoing ImmuneRACE study, and about 1,300 subjects contributed by 6 global collaborators. What the study reported, not specific to this receptor: Clinical and demographic metadata were provided uncurated, with the amount varying by source and participant.

Enrolling through a virtual design, the prospective study's participants ranged in age from roughly 18 to 89 years and lived across roughly 24 United States geographic areas. Cohort assignment in the prospective study relied on participant-reported clinical history from a screening survey and a study questionnaire. ImmuneRACE Cohort 3 recovered participants were defined by two consecutive negative NP/OP PCR tests, healthcare professional clearance, or symptom resolution. In the prospective study, whole blood, serum and a nasopharyngeal or oropharyngeal swab were collected from each participant by mobile phlebotomists. Prospective study participants could optionally give additional blood draws and questionnaires over a roughly 2-month period. Before DNA extraction, prospective study blood samples were shipped either frozen or at room temperature. Trimming costs V 5 bases and J 8 bases, and their ends lie 18 bases apart. The germline V gene (reference sequence) supplies CDR1 MNHNY and CDR2 SVGAGI. There are 14 amino acids in the CDR3, from cysteine to phenylalanine inclusive. Only the CDR3 portion is preserved as DNA: 42 bases, with reading frame beginning at the first base.

As for this clone: The specificity of this receptor is unknown. No much larger clone is present one base from it, and per-base qualities are unavailable.

TCRbeta CDR3 regions were amplified from genomic DNA using the immunoSEQ Assay, a bias-controlled multiplex PCR. Per the authors' processing: Within the assay, amplification of reference gene primers was used to estimate how many nucleated cells each sample contained. Sequence reads were collapsed and filtered to measure the absolute abundance of every unique TCRbeta CDR3 rearrangement. For each sample, productive Simpson clonality was calculated by taking the square root of Simpson's diversity index across productive rearrangements. TCRdb's version of the immuneACCESS table is confined to in-frame rearrangements and falls short of the full clone set. An unresolved V gene accounts for under half of the shortfall where checked; the remainder is of unknown origin. V, J and clone size are taken as reported in that table, and D and trimming were inferred from the DNA itself. The sample table records about 270,000 clones; approximately 88% of these occur just once. The ten largest clonotypes hold around 1% of the sample.

Recombination linked TRBV6-6 to TRBJ1-1, and the D gene may be TRBD1, 5 bases matching. This clonotype was obtained from a young woman who had recovered from COVID-19. Sequencing was performed on PBMCs or T cells enriched from blood (not recorded which). The nucleotide sequence reads TGTGCCAGCAGTAAAATCCAGGGAAGGGAAGAAGCTTTCTTT. It encodes CASSKIQGREEAFF.